Detailed here is one TCR beta chain. Its target is not known. The entry originates in a study of shared clonotypes between healthy human individuals. Study information: Each donor's CD8 memory used one plate, CD8 naive two, each CD4 subset three.

Each subset's genomic DNA was shared equally among a number of immunoSEQ plates. TCRdb's table, derived via immunoSEQ multiplex PCR, lists solely in-frame clones and lacks some. The sample holds 550,000 to 850,000 clones, approximately 79% seen once. Trimming at V came to 1 base and at J to 10 bases, leaving 16 bases not matched to a gene. CDR1 is MDHEN, CDR2 SYDVKM, per germline. The CDR3 loop spans 17 amino acids. Study-wide findings and caveats: Non-shared clonotypes showed lower generation probabilities than clonotypes common to all four donors. Rarefaction exposed incomplete sorted-subset sequencing despite large depth.

J is TRBJ1-5 and V is TRBV28; 7 bases fit TRBD1. The sequenced material came from memory CD4+ T cells sorted from blood. Subset reported: CD45RA-negative fraction. The receptor comes from a woman aged 25 to 45 in good health. The CDR3: CASSLSGGDREGNPQHF. The DNA of the CDR3 is TGTGCCAGCAGTTTATCGGGTGGAGACAGGGAGGGGAACCCCCAGCATTTT.